This record covers a single T cell receptor (beta chain). Its antigen is not identified. Time point meaning: blood 4 weeks post-SBRT, at nephrectomy. Regarding treatment: 15 Gy SBRT to primary tumor, nephrectomy 4 weeks later. This sample stems from a study of radiation and T cells in renal cell carcinoma. This CDR3 region has 15 residues. CDR1 is MNHEY and CDR2 is SMNVEV in the germline V gene (reference sequence). Losses at the gene ends were 8 bases for V and 1 base for J; bases not matched to a gene: 5. The method was immunoSEQ multiplex PCR; TCRdb's version includes in-frame clones alone and lacks a portion of them. The sample lists 90,000 to 100,000 clones, approximately 80% seen once, with 6% to 9% in the top ten. Study-wide results and limits: From baseline, blood top tumor clonotypes peaked at 2 weeks post-radiation. Without pretreatment biopsies, baseline tumor clonotype presence was undetermined.

The V call is TRBV27, the J call TRBJ2-1; 10 bases map to TRBD2. This sample comprised blood, obtained from a patient whose treatment included radiotherapy and nephrectomy. This TCR was recovered from a man in his 60s with renal cell carcinoma. For the CDR3, the DNA is TGTGCCAGCTCCGAAGCGGGAGGGTCCTACAATGAGCAGTTCTTC. As protein: CASSEAGGSYNEQFF.